A selection of T cell receptor beta chains follows, all from one sample in a study of shared clonotypes between healthy human individuals. Data came from immunoSEQ multiplex PCR; TCRdb stores just in-frame clones and leaves some out. The table has around 1.5 million clones, 95% to 99% seen once. The sequencing sample was made of naive CD4+ T cells sorted from blood. All receptors derive from a young man in good health. CDR3s leave out the opening cysteine and the closing phenylalanine or tryptophan.

CDR3 length	V gene	J gene	CDR3 protein
12	TRBV11-2	TRBJ2-5	ASSASGQRETQY
13	TRBV7-2	TRBJ1-1	ASSLGLGRGTEAF
14	TRBV5-8	TRBJ2-3	ASSSGLAGGTDTQY
12	TRBV14	TRBJ1-4	ASSQGLGREKLF
12	TRBV11-2	TRBJ2-1	ASRTAGIYNEQF
13	TRBV11-2	TRBJ2-7	ASSSITRGPYEQY
13	TRBV2	TRBJ1-5	ASSGGGKGHQPQH
15	TRBV15	TRBJ2-1	ATSRDGTGKHYNEQF
13	TRBV5-1	TRBJ2-1	ASGPEGAGYNEQF
13	TRBV19	TRBJ2-3	ASSKSTGGTDTQY
13	TRBV4-3	TRBJ2-6	ASSQEGQGANVLT
12	TRBV7-2	TRBJ2-5	ASSLPQSRISEY
9	TRBV30	TRBJ1-2	AWSGGRGYT
14	TRBV29-1	TRBJ2-7	SAGTAVGLAGGEQY
11	TRBV27	TRBJ1-1	ASSFRGNTEAF
12	TRBV5-1	TRBJ1-2	ASSLDSNTYGYT
10	TRBV29-1	TRBJ1-2	SVGMGAGGYT
14	TRBV4-1	TRBJ1-5	ASSPGDRGIDQPQH
15	TRBV4-1	TRBJ2-7	ASSQTPGALQGYEQY
12	TRBV6-5	TRBJ2-7	ASKTSGSSYEQY
12	TRBV5-4	TRBJ2-4	ASSLAGAKNIQY
14	TRBV5-4	TRBJ2-1	ASSLSRTSGNNEQF
11	TRBV28	TRBJ1-2	ASRDSPNYGYT
16	TRBV27	TRBJ2-3	ASSFFAGTGEGPDTQY
16	TRBV27	TRBJ2-7	ASRKTGTSGLHSYEQY
12	TRBV19	TRBJ2-5	ASSISRGAETQY
15	TRBV23-1	TRBJ2-7	ASSQSVRDREHYEQY
13	TRBV11-2	TRBJ2-1	ASSLEPSSYNEQF
13	TRBV23-1	TRBJ1-5	ASSQTKGSNQPQH
13	TRBV28	TRBJ2-3	ASSDRTGSTDTQY
12	TRBV7-9	TRBJ1-2	ASSPGMGQGGYT
16	TRBV30	TRBJ2-3	AWSSEGPTSGHTDTQY
15	TRBV18	TRBJ1-1	ASSPLPRGARETEAF
13	TRBV5-1	TRBJ1-5	ASSKTGASQSPQH
14	TRBV9	TRBJ2-2	ASSARGLAGTGELF
14	TRBV7-9	TRBJ2-7	ASSSPVGTVSYEQY
14	TRBV11-3	TRBJ2-2	ASSYDSGSHTGELF
13	TRBV5-5	TRBJ2-1	ASSSRDRGSNEQF
19	TRBV15	TRBJ1-5	ATSRGPADPRTVEGYQPQH
10	TRBV18	TRBJ1-1	ASSPPSEVAF
11	TRBV5-6	TRBJ2-5	ASSLLGQETQY
10	TRBV6-5	TRBJ2-7	ASSSSPYEQY
13	TRBV5-4	TRBJ2-7	ASSSAGTGIYEQY